A single sample is the source of the 31 T cell receptor beta chains below, sequenced in a study of cytomegalovirus exposure and HLA in healthy donors. Primers included in the PCR were 60 Vbeta and 13 Jbeta primers. Clones were read by immunoSEQ multiplex PCR, and TCRdb kept only the in-frame ones, dropping some. The sample carries around 90,000 clones, more than 55% recorded once. Sequencing input: PBMCs. These receptors all stem from a boy aged 5-17 years in good health and CMV-seropositive.

This clone has just one count. The chain has TRBV4-2 and TRBJ2-3; no reliable D call. V was pared by 2 bases and J by 4 bases, with 19 bases between. This CDR3 region has 17 residues. Germline CDR1 and CDR2: LGHNA and YNFKEQ. The CDR3 sequence: CASSQLTGSRPSDTQYF. The DNA of the CDR3 is TGTGCCAGCAGCCAACTTACCGGGTCCCGCCCGTCAGATACGCAGTATTTT.

This clone was found a few times. The DNA for the CDR3 is TGTGCCAGTAGTACTCACAGGGGTAGGGACACTGAAGCTTTCTTT. Protein: CASSTHRGRDTEAFF. V usage is TRBV19 and J usage is TRBJ1-1, with TRBD1 identical over 7 bases. Germline V gene lookup returns CDR1 LNHDA and CDR2 SQIVND (reference sequence). Unmatched junction bases numbered 8, after V lost 4 bases and J lost 3 bases. This CDR3 has 15 amino acids.

The genes are TRBV20-1 and TRBJ1-2; D is unclear. Trimming cost V 6 bases and J 4 bases, with 6 bases left between them. CDR1 and CDR2 (germline): DFQATT, SNEGSKA (reference sequence). This CDR3 comprises 10 residues. The CDR3: CSAQFYGYTF. DNA for the CDR3: TGCAGTGCCCAATTCTATGGCTACACCTTC.

The chain has TRBV27 and TRBJ2-1; 11 bases line up with TRBD2. Losses at the gene ends were 7 bases for V and 7 bases for J; bases not matched to a gene: 9. The CDR3 extends over 15 amino acids. The germline V gene encodes CDR1 MNHEY and CDR2 SMNVEV (reference sequence). DNA for the CDR3: TGTGCCAGCAACCCACTAGCGGGAGTGGGGAATGAGCAGTTCTTC. It is translated as CASNPLAGVGNEQFF.

The chain joins TRBV9 to TRBJ1-1; weak D call: TRBD1 (5 bases). CDR1 is SGDLS, CDR2 YYNGEE, per germline. The CDR3 is 15 amino acids. The germline V and J ends were trimmed by 0 bases and 0 bases, with 9 bases remaining between them. The CDR3 DNA is TGTGCCAGCAGCGTAGTGGACACTATGAACACTGAAGCTTTCTTT. It is translated as CASSVVDTMNTEAFF.

The chain carries TRBV7-8 and TRBJ1-5; D gene unclear. Trimming removed 1 base from V and 2 bases from J, with 12 bases in between. The CDR3 has 16 amino acids. Germline V gives CDR1 SGHVS, CDR2 FQNEAQ. The CDR3 loop reads CASSLGATLGNQPQHF. The CDR3 nucleotides read TGTGCCAGCAGCTTAGGAGCAACTTTGGGCAATCAGCCCCAGCATTTT. Full variable domain (outside the CDR3, taken from reference TRBV7-8 and TRBJ1-5): GAGVSQSPRYKVAKRGQDVALRCDPISGHVSLFWYQQALGQGPEFLTYFQNEAQLDKSGLPSDRFFAERPEGSVSTLKIQRTQQEDSAVYLCASSLGATLGNQPQHFGDGTRLSIL.

V is TRBV7-9 and J is TRBJ1-5, with TRBD1 matching over 8 bases. The V and J ends lost 5 bases and 2 bases, in that order; junction bases with no gene match: 5. CDR1 is SEHNR and CDR2 is FQNEAQ in the germline V gene (reference sequence). The CDR3 contains 15 residues. As DNA, the CDR3 is TGTGCCAGCAGCCCCGACAGGGGAGGCAATCAGCCCCAGCATTTT. Protein: CASSPDRGGNQPQHF.

This clone was counted only a few times. The chain has TRBV30 and TRBJ2-5, with 9 bases fitting TRBD2. The CDR3 is made up of 14 amino acids. Germline assignment: CDR1 GTSNPN and CDR2 SVGIG (reference sequence). V dropped 0 bases and J dropped 5; count of bases not matched to a gene: 4. The DNA of the CDR3 is TGTGCCTGGAGTGTTAGCGGGAGATACGAGACCCAGTACTTC. Residues: CAWSVSGRYETQYF.

The chain joins TRBV5-1 to TRBJ2-1, with 7 bases fitting TRBD2. The J segment lost 5 bases and the V segment lost 0 bases, leaving 8 bases of the junction unmatched. CDR1 and CDR2 (germline): SGHRS, YFSETQ. This CDR3 contains 16 residues. The CDR3 here is CASSLGGAGTHNEQFF. The CDR3 DNA is TGCGCCAGCAGCTTGGGGGGAGCGGGGACCCACAATGAGCAGTTCTTC.

This rearrangement joins TRBV9 to TRBJ1-1; 10 bases are a match to TRBD1. Trimming cost V 5 bases and J 6 bases; bases outside gene matches: 10. This CDR3 comprises 15 residues. The germline gives CDR1 SGDLS, CDR2 YYNGEE. The CDR3 nucleotides are TGTGCCAGCAGAGCAGTAGACAGGGGGCTGGCTGAAGCTTTCTTT. Translated: CASRAVDRGLAEAFF.

The chain links TRBV5-1 to TRBJ1-1, with D uncertain. The CDR3 has 14 amino acids. The germline gives CDR1 SGHRS, CDR2 YFSETQ. V was shortened by 2 bases and J by 6 bases, with 14 bases between the two germline ends. The CDR3 sequence is CASSLEGSFSEAFF. The CDR3 DNA is TGCGCCAGCAGCTTAGAGGGATCATTCTCTGAAGCTTTCTTT. Looking up the rest from reference TRBV5-1 and TRBJ1-1 gives the full variable domain: KAGVTQTPRYLIKTRGQQVTLSCSPISGHRSVSWYQQTPGQGLQFLFEYFSETQRNKGNFPGRFSGRQFSNSRSEMNVSTLELGDSALYLCASSLEGSFSEAFFGQGTRLTVV.

In its sample, this clone was seen a few times. The rearrangement links TRBV29-1 to TRBJ1-2; 8 bases line up with TRBD1. V lost 7 bases, J lost 5 bases, and 6 bases stayed unmatched. This CDR3 region has 12 residues. Germline CDR1 SQVTM, CDR2 ANQGSEA. As DNA, the CDR3 is TGCAGCGCGACAGGGGCCGGATATGGCTACACCTTC. Its protein is CSATGAGYGYTF.

This clone was seen more than once but under ten times. The V and J genes are TRBV18 and TRBJ1-2, with a tentative D call TRBD1 (6 bases). This CDR3 has 15 residues. Germline V lookup: CDR1 KGHSH, CDR2 LQKENI. Trimming pared 0 bases from V and 4 bases from J, leaving 12 bases between. The CDR3 coding sequence is TGTGCCAGCTCACCACCCACAGGGAGTCTCTATGGCTACACCTTC. Its protein is CASSPPTGSLYGYTF.

The gene calls are TRBV25-1 and TRBJ2-2; tentatively, D is TRBD1 (6 bases). Per the germline V gene, CDR1 is MGHDK and CDR2 is SYGVNS. V dropped 2 bases and J dropped 1 base, with 8 bases sitting between them. There are 15 residues in the CDR3. CDR3: CASSERDKNTGELFF. CDR3 coding DNA: TGTGCCAGCAGTGAAAGGGACAAGAACACCGGGGAGCTGTTTTTT.

The V call is TRBV5-8, the J call TRBJ2-5; 7 positions agree with TRBD1. This CDR3 is built from 14 residues. Germline CDR1 reads SGHTS; CDR2 reads YDEGEE. With 4 bases clipped from V and 4 bases from J, the junction kept 7 bases outside the gene matches. This CDR3 is CASSVDRASETQYF. The CDR3 DNA sequence: TGTGCCAGCAGCGTAGACAGGGCGTCAGAGACCCAGTACTTC.

CDR3 protein: CASSDGAGRYSQYF. CDR3 nucleotide sequence: TGTGCCAGCAGTGACGGGGCGGGACGATATTCGCAGTATTTT. The chain uses TRBV6-1 and TRBJ2-3, with D perhaps matching TRBD2 (6 bases). CDR1 is MNHNS, CDR2 SASEGT, per germline. Trimming removed 3 bases from V and 10 bases from J, with 17 bases in between. The CDR3 spans 14 residues.

The CDR3 loop is CASSQERAGGLPLQETQYF. The CDR3 bases are TGTGCCAGCAGCCAAGAGCGGGCAGGGGGGCTTCCTCTTCAAGAGACCCAGTACTTC. The rearrangement joins TRBV14 to TRBJ2-5; D may be TRBD1 (7 bases). V lost 0 bases, J lost 2 bases, and 22 bases lay in between. Germline V gene sequence: CDR1 SGHDN, CDR2 FVKESK. The CDR3 covers 19 residues.

The V call is TRBV10-2, the J call TRBJ1-2, with D possibly being TRBD1 (6 bases). Trimming took off 6 bases at V and 6 bases at J, with 20 bases between the two ends. The CDR3 spans 15 residues. Germline assignment: CDR1 WSHSY and CDR2 SAAADI. The CDR3 DNA reads as TGCGCCAGCAGATCGAGGGCAGGGGCCAAGGATGGCTACACCTTC. Encoded protein: CASRSRAGAKDGYTF.

V and J are TRBV5-6 and TRBJ2-3, with D maybe TRBD2 (7 bases). This CDR3 is 16 amino acids long. Per the germline V gene, CDR1 is SGHDT and CDR2 is YYEEEE. Deletions cut 1 base from V and 0 bases from J, with 12 bases between. The CDR3 reads CASSLRRGGSTDTQYF. CDR3 nucleotides: TGTGCCAGCAGCTTGCGCCGCGGGGGCAGCACAGATACGCAGTATTTT.

A remark on this clone: Compared with germline, one end of the junction differs, possibly owing to a read error. The genes are TRBV30 and TRBJ1-2; TRBD1 might be the D (6 bases). Looked up from germline, CDR1 is GTSNPN and CDR2 is SVGIG (reference sequence). CDR3 size: 13 residues. CDR3 nucleotide sequence: TGTGCCTGGATGGACAGTTATAACTATGGCTACCCCTTC. It yields the protein CAWMDSYNYGYPF.

In this sample, this clone turned up a few times. This chain joins TRBV5-1 and TRBJ1-1, with D perhaps matching TRBD1 (5 bases). Germline V gene data show CDR1 as SGHRS and CDR2 as YFSETQ. This CDR3 spans 16 amino acids. V was trimmed by 5 bases and J by 4 bases, leaving 21 bases between them. The CDR3: CASSAQGRATTTEAFF. DNA for the CDR3: TGCGCCAGCAGTGCGCAGGGTAGGGCGACGACCACTGAAGCTTTCTTT.

Only a few counts were recorded for this clone. Other DNA variants within this sample encode the same CDR3. CDR3 region: CASSRGLAGEETQYF. For the CDR3, the DNA is TGCGCCAGCAGCAGGGGACTAGCGGGAGAAGAGACCCAGTACTTC. The chain links TRBV5-1 to TRBJ2-5, with 14 nucleotides matching TRBD2. CDR1 and CDR2 (germline): SGHRS, YFSETQ. The V segment lost 4 bases and the J segment 3 bases; nucleotides outside the gene matches: 2. The length of the CDR3 is 15 residues.

A single count supports this clone. The chain carries TRBV7-9 and TRBJ1-1; TRBD1 matches 10 bases. CDR3 length: 15 amino acids. Trimming took 4 bases from V and 7 from J; bases not matched to a gene: 9. Germline lookup yields CDR1 SEHNR and CDR2 FQNEAQ (reference sequence). This CDR3 is CASSSGGQGTVEAFF. In DNA, the CDR3 is TGTGCCAGCAGCTCTGGGGGACAGGGGACGGTTGAAGCTTTCTTT.

The V call is TRBV4-3, the J call TRBJ1-5; D perhaps matches TRBD1 (6 bases). Per germline, CDR1 LGHNA and CDR2 YSLEER. Trimming left V 0 bases short and J 2 bases short, with 20 bases between. This CDR3 is built from 19 residues. CDR3 sequence: CASSQDDYRVLGGNQPQHF. The CDR3 nucleotides are TGCGCCAGCAGCCAAGATGACTACAGGGTTCTTGGGGGCAATCAGCCCCAGCATTTT.

J is TRBJ1-1 and V is TRBV7-8; the match to TRBD1 covers 7 bases. The CDR3 covers 16 residues. CDR1 and CDR2 from the germline V gene are SGHVS and FQNEAQ. The V segment lost 1 base and the J segment 7 bases; nucleotides outside the gene matches: 12. The CDR3 DNA reads as TGTGCCAGCAGCTTAGAACGAAGGGGGCGAAAGATTGAAGCTTTCTTT. Protein: CASSLERRGRKIEAFF.

The chain is built from TRBV6-5 and TRBJ1-2; D is perhaps TRBD1 (6 bases). The CDR3 is 15 residues long. In germline, CDR1 is MNHEY, CDR2 SVGAGI. Trimming cost V 8 bases and J 1 base, with 17 bases left between them. The CDR3 nucleotides are TGTGCCAGCGGGCGATCTCGGACAGATAACTATGGCTACACCTTC. Its translation: CASGRSRTDNYGYTF.

Comment on this clone: The limits of the CDR3 on the DNA are not certain, so only TCRdb's listed CDR3 is given. The chain links TRBV12-5 to TRBJ1-2; TRBD1, the D gene given by the table, was not confirmed from the DNA. Germline V CDR1 and CDR2: LGHNT, FRNRAP. The CDR3 spans 14 residues, counting both ends. CDR3 loop: CASGLAQAHYGYTF.

With respect to this clone: A read error may produce the germline difference seen at one junction end. The CDR3 region has the DNA TGTGCTAGCAGCACCGGGACAGGGGCGACCGGGGAGCTGTTTTTT. Its protein is CASSTGTGATGELFF. The chain combines TRBV7-7 with TRBJ2-2; 10 bases are shared with TRBD1. The germline V gene encodes CDR1 SSHAT and CDR2 FNYEAQ (reference sequence). The length of the CDR3 is 15 residues.

The chain joins TRBV10-2 to TRBJ1-1; weak D call: TRBD1 (5 bases). V was trimmed by 5 bases and J by 2 bases, leaving 12 bases between them. CDR1 and CDR2 from the germline V gene are WSHSY and SAAADI. The CDR3 length is 14 residues. The CDR3 region has the DNA TGCGCCAGCAGTCGCGGGAGGGGAAACACTGAAGCTTTCTTT. This translates into CASSRGRGNTEAFF.

In nucleotides, the CDR3 is TGTGCCAGCAGCTCACTAGGACAGGGGAAGTTGGAAGCTTTCTTT. Its translation is CASSSLGQGKLEAFF. The V gene is TRBV5-6, the J gene TRBJ1-1, with 9 bases identical to TRBD1. CDR3 length: 15 residues. The V gene's germline CDR1 is SGHDT and CDR2 YYEEEE. V dropped 3 bases and J dropped 8; count of bases not matched to a gene: 11.

The chain joins TRBV27 to TRBJ1-2; the D gene is possibly TRBD1 (5 bases). The germline V and J ends were trimmed by 5 bases and 1 base, with 5 bases remaining between them. The CDR3 spans 12 residues. The germline V gene has CDR1 MNHEY and CDR2 SMNVEV (reference sequence). The CDR3, as DNA: TGTGCCAGCAGTCAGGGTAACTATGGCTACACCTTC. Protein sequence: CASSQGNYGYTF.